This is a list of T cell receptor beta chains from one sample in a study of OX40 agonist ivuxolimab in advanced cancers. Repertoires were generated with immunoSEQ multiplex PCR, while TCRdb's copy carries only in-frame clones and drops some. This sample yields about 8,700 clones, of which 88% are seen a single time; around 15% belongs to the top ten. Sequences were derived from CD4+ or CD8+ T cells sorted from blood, sampled in a trial of the OX40 agonist ivuxolimab. These receptors all come from an adult with an advanced solid tumor such as melanoma, head and neck, liver or kidney cancer. Each CDR3 is given with its conserved first and last residue. A D gene is named only where the DNA matches it firmly. Part of the rows lack a size; the others show once, few, many or a class for expanded clones.

v_call,clone_size,j_call,d_call,cdr3_nt,cdr3_aa
TRBV25-1,-,TRBJ1-4,-,TGTGCCAGCAGTGAATGGGTCAGCGATAATGAAAAACTGTTTTTT,CASSEWVSDNEKLFF
TRBV9,-,TRBJ2-7,-,TGTGCCAGCAGCGTATTGTCAACAGGACCCGAGCAGTACTTC,CASSVLSTGPEQYF
TRBV5-6,-,TRBJ2-7,-,TGTGCCAGCAGCTTGGGGGCAGGGCTGGCCTACGAGCAGTACTTC,CASSLGAGLAYEQYF
TRBV13,-,TRBJ1-1,-,TGTGCCAGCAGCTTAGAGTATCCTACAACGAGATCTGAAGCTTTCTTT,CASSLEYPTTRSEAFF
TRBV5-1,-,TRBJ1-1,-,TGCGCCAGCAGCTTGGTACAGGGAGATACTGAAGCTTTCTTT,CASSLVQGDTEAFF
TRBV5-1,-,TRBJ2-2,TRBD1,TGCGCCAGCAGCTTCTCGACAGGGGTGGTCGGGGAGCTGTTTTTT,CASSFSTGVVGELFF
TRBV5-5,once,TRBJ2-5,-,TGTGCCAGCAGCTTGGTTGTATTCGTGGCGGAAGAGACCCAGTACTTC,CASSLVVFVAEETQYF
TRBV5-1,-,TRBJ2-7,-,TGCGCCAGCCAAACGGACTGGACCTACGAGCAGTACTTC,CASQTDWTYEQYF
TRBV2,-,TRBJ1-1,TRBD1,TGTGCCAGCAGCGCCACCCAGGGGGGGAACACTGAAGCTTTCTTT,CASSATQGGNTEAFF
TRBV6-5,-,TRBJ1-2,-,TGTGCCAGCAGTTACGAGGGCGGCTACACCTTC,CASSYEGGYTF
TRBV7-8,-,TRBJ1-1,TRBD1,TGTGCCAGCAGCTTAGCCTCCATGGGGACAGGGTACAACACTGAAGCTTTCTTT,CASSLASMGTGYNTEAFF
TRBV6-5,once,TRBJ2-5,TRBD2,TGTGCCAGCAGTTATACTAGCGGCCAAGAGACCCAGTACTTC,CASSYTSGQETQYF
TRBV9,-,TRBJ1-3,-,TGTGCCAGCAAAGGGAGTACCGACACCATATATTTT,CASKGSTDTIYF
TRBV19,-,TRBJ2-7,-,TGTGCCAGTAGTATTGATAGTTTTAACTACGAGCAGTACTTC,CASSIDSFNYEQYF
TRBV5-1,-,TRBJ2-7,-,TGCGCCAGCAGTAGTGACCCCAGGGACGAGCAGTACTTC,CASSSDPRDEQYF
TRBV4-3,-,TRBJ1-5,-,TGCGCCAGCAGCCAAGGGTTCGTGGGCCAGCCCCAGCATTTT,CASSQGFVGQPQHF
TRBV14,-,TRBJ1-6,-,TGTGCCAGCAGCCAAGGAAATGTACCCCGCTATAATTCACCCCTCCACTTT,CASSQGNVPRYNSPLHF
TRBV10-3,-,TRBJ2-1,-,TGTGCCATCAGCCCCCCGGAGGGATTGGTGTACAATGAGCAGTTCTTC,CAISPPEGLVYNEQFF
TRBV9,-,TRBJ2-1,TRBD2,TGTGCCAGCCGGACTAGCGGGAGTAATGAGCAGTTCTTC,CASRTSGSNEQFF
TRBV6-5,-,TRBJ2-7,-,TGTGCCAGCAGTTACTACGGCGGCGAGCAGTACTTC,CASSYYGGEQYF
TRBV29-1,-,TRBJ2-2,-,TGCAGCGTTTTGGGCGGGGTTGGGGAGCTGTTTTTT,CSVLGGVGELFF
TRBV11-2,-,TRBJ1-5,-,TGTGCCAGCAGCTTAGGGCATCAGCCCCAGCATTTT,CASSLGHQPQHF
TRBV28,-,TRBJ1-1,-,TGTGCCAGCAGCTGGGATCGGACCGAAGCTTTCTTT,CASSWDRTEAFF
TRBV6-5,-,TRBJ2-3,TRBD2,TGTGCCAGCAGTTACTACCTAGCGGGAGCGGATACGCAGTATTTT,CASSYYLAGADTQYF
TRBV18,-,TRBJ2-4,TRBD1,TGTGCCAGCTCGCCCGGACAGGGGGGCATTCAGTACTTC,CASSPGQGGIQYF
TRBV19,-,TRBJ2-2,-,TGTGCCAGTAGTATAGCGAGAGGGGAGCTGTTTTTT,CASSIARGELFF
TRBV7-8,-,TRBJ2-7,TRBD2,TGTGCCAGCAGCATCGGACTAGCGGTAGTCTACGAGCAGTACTTC,CASSIGLAVVYEQYF
TRBV5-4,-,TRBJ2-3,-,TGTGCCAGCAGCCCGTGGGGGGGCTGGGACACAGATACGCAGTATTTT,CASSPWGGWDTDTQYF
TRBV10-3,-,TRBJ2-2,-,TGTGCCATCACCGCAGGCAACACCGGGGAGCTGTTTTTT,CAITAGNTGELFF
TRBV30,-,TRBJ2-7,-,TGTGCCTGGAGTGTACTCGGTCCCTACGAGCAGTACTTC,CAWSVLGPYEQYF
TRBV6-5,once,TRBJ2-2,-,TGTGCCAGCAGTTACTCGAGAATCTCTACCGGGGAGCTGTTTTTT,CASSYSRISTGELFF
TRBV9,few,TRBJ1-1,-,TGTGCCAGCAGCGTAGGGGCAGGAGAGACTGAAGCTTTCTTT,CASSVGAGETEAFF
TRBV7-3,once,TRBJ1-5,-,TGTGCCAGCAGATCCGCAGGGAATCAGCCCCAGCATTTT,CASRSAGNQPQHF
TRBV9,-,TRBJ2-3,-,TGTGCCAGCAGCGTAATAGGTAAAGCGGATACGCAGTATTTT,CASSVIGKADTQYF
TRBV10-1,-,TRBJ2-7,TRBD1,TGCGCCAGCAGTGAGGGGATTGGGACAGGCCTCTACGAGCAGTACTTC,CASSEGIGTGLYEQYF
TRBV27,-,TRBJ2-7,TRBD2,TGTGCCAGCAGTTCCCGGGACTCCGGAGCGGTAGCGGGAGGGCTCCCCTACGAGCAGTACTTC,CASSSRDSGAVAGGLPYEQYF
TRBV4-3,-,TRBJ2-7,-,TGCGCCAGCAGCCAAGATGGTGACTCCTACGAGCAGTACTTC,CASSQDGDSYEQYF
TRBV9,few,TRBJ1-1,-,TGTGCCAGCAGGCACCGGGACCTGGGGGACACTGAAGCTTTCTTT,CASRHRDLGDTEAFF
TRBV9,-,TRBJ2-3,-,TGTGCCAGCAGCGTAGAACGGATCACAGATACGCAGTATTTT,CASSVERITDTQYF
TRBV29-1,-,TRBJ1-2,-,TGCAGCGTTGCAGACCTCTATGGCTACACCTTC,CSVADLYGYTF
TRBV11-2,-,TRBJ2-5,-,TGTGCCAGCAGCTTTGGGGGACAAGAGACCCAGTACTTC,CASSFGGQETQYF
TRBV28,-,TRBJ2-5,-,TGTGCCAGCAGCCTGGACAGTAGGACCCAGTACTTC,CASSLDSRTQYF
TRBV19,-,TRBJ1-1,TRBD1,TGTGCCAGTAGGCCCTATGACAGGGGTGACACTGAAGCTTTCTTT,CASRPYDRGDTEAFF
TRBV27,-,TRBJ2-2,-,TGTGCCAGCAGTTGGGGACAAAACACCGGGGAGCTGTTTTTT,CASSWGQNTGELFF
TRBV7-2,-,TRBJ2-5,-,TGTGCCAGCAGCTTACTAATGCAAGAGACCCAGTACTTC,CASSLLMQETQYF
TRBV2,-,TRBJ2-1,-,TGTGCCAGCAGGGACGGAAATGAGCAGTTCTTC,CASRDGNEQFF
TRBV4-3,few,TRBJ1-4,-,TGCGCCAGCAGCCAAGGCCCCTGGGTGGGACTGTTTTTT,CASSQGPWVGLFF
TRBV7-9,-,TRBJ2-5,-,TGTGCCAGCAGCTTATCGGACAGCCCGGGGACCCAGTACTTC,CASSLSDSPGTQYF
TRBV27,once,TRBJ1-2,-,TGTGCCAGCAGTTTAGCTGGCAGGACGAACTATGGCTACACCTTC,CASSLAGRTNYGYTF